This T cell receptor beta chain was captured in a study of Ad26.COV2.S vaccination and SARS-CoV-2 variants. The V end lost 5 bases, the J end lost 9 bases, and 17 bases lay between the germline ends. The CDR3 has 15 residues. The germline V gene encodes CDR1 MNHEY and CDR2 SMNVEV (reference sequence). General study findings and limits: After vaccination, substantial breadth of spike-specific CD8+ and CD4+ responses was reported.

Some clones are missing from TCRdb's copy, which holds only in-frame ones; the method was immunoSEQ multiplex PCR. The table includes about 350,000 clones, about 85% detected once. In the case of this clone: Its target is not known.

Stated treatment: approximately 18 received Ad26.COV2.S at low or high dose, single or two shots; roughly 5 received placebo; per-sample allocation not given. Samples came from day 63 after the first vaccine or placebo injection. Vaccine was an Ad26 vector expressing Wuhan-strain SARS-CoV-2 spike. The clonotype comes from a person aged 18-65 years who received the Ad26.COV2.S COVID-19 vaccine or a placebo. The gene calls are TRBV27 and TRBJ1-6; no reliable D call. Sequencing used peripheral blood, obtained in a trial of Ad26.COV2.S vaccine versus placebo. The DNA of the CDR3 is TGTGCCAGCAGTAGGGAGGCCCTATCGTCTTCACCCCTCCACTTT. Translated, it gives CASSREALSSSPLHF.